The T cell receptor (beta chain) under discussion was sequenced for a study of T cells in tumors after PD-1 blockade. On the study more broadly: Excluded were patients with checkpoint blockade, immunosuppressants, or radiotherapy or other anti-cancer therapy within 4 weeks. Daily vismodegib 150 mg continued in a subset of anti-PD-1-treated patients. Whole-study findings and limits: Some novel exhausted tumor clones appeared in pre-treatment blood, suggesting peripheral recruitment.

The V gene lost 3 bases and the J gene lost 7 bases, with 13 bases spanning the gap. The CDR3 contains 13 residues. CDR1 SQVTM and CDR2 ANQGSEA come from the germline V gene. As for this clone: Its antigen is still unknown.

Tumor or blood genomic DNA was sequenced, with inputs of 616 ng to 6,004 ng. The protocol was immunoSEQ multiplex PCR, while the TCRdb copy is restricted to in-frame clones and leaves out a portion. In the table there are fewer than 55,000 clones, over 70% of which are singletons. The receptor was derived from a human donor with basal cell carcinoma. The rearrangement joins TRBV29-1 to TRBJ1-5, with a possible D match to TRBD1 (6 bases). Sample: PBMCs, taken before anti-PD-1 treatment. The CDR3 DNA reads as TGCAGCGTTGAGGGGGGGCAGGGGCAGCCCCAGCATTTT. This translates into CSVEGGQGQPQHF.